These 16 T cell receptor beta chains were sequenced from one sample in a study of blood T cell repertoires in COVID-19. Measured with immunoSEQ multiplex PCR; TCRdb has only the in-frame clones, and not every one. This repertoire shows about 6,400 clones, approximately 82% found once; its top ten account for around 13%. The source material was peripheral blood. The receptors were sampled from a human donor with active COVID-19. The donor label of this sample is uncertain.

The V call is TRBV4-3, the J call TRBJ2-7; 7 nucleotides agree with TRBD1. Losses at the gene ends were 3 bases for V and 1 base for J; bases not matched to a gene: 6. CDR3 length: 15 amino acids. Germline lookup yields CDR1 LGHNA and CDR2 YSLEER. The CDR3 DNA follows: TGCGCCAGCAGCCAGGCACAGGGGTTTTCCTACGAGCAGTACTTC. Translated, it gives CASSQAQGFSYEQYF.

The CDR3 sequence: CSASDQREIQETQYF. Here the CDR3 DNA reads TGCAGTGCTAGTGATCAGCGGGAGATACAAGAGACCCAGTACTTC. V gene TRBV20-1 combines with J gene TRBJ2-5, with 8 bases lining up with TRBD2. This CDR3 spans 15 amino acids. V was pared by 3 bases and J by 2 bases, with 8 bases of the junction left unmatched. Germline V gene sequence: CDR1 DFQATT, CDR2 SNEGSKA (reference sequence).

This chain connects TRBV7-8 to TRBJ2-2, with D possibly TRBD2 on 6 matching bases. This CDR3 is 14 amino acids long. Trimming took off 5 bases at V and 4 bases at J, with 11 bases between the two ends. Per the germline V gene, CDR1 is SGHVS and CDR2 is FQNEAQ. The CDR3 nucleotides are TGTGCCAGCAGCACTAGACTAGGCACCGGGGAGCTGTTTTTT. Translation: CASSTRLGTGELFF.

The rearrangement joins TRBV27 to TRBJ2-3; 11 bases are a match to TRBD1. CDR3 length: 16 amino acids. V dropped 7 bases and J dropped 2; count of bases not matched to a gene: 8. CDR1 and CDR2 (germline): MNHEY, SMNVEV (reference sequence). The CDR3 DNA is TGTGCCAGCAAAGGACAGGGGGCGATACCCACAGATACGCAGTATTTT. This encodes CASKGQGAIPTDTQYF.

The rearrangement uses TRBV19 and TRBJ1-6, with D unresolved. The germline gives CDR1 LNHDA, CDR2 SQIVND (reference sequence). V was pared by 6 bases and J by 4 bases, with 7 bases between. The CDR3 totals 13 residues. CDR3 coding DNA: TGTGCCAGTAGGATCACTTATAATTCACCCCTCCACTTT. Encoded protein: CASRITYNSPLHF. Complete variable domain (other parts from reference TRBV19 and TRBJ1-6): DGGITQSPKYLFRKEGQNVTLSCEQNLNHDAMYWYRQDPGQGLRLIYYSQIVNDFQKGDIAEGYSVSREKKESFPLTVTSAQKNPTAFYLCASRITYNSPLHFGNGTRLTVT.

CDR3 bases: TGCGCCAGCAGCCAAACCACGACAGGGGCGAGAGTCGGGGAGCTGTTTTTT. Its protein product is CASSQTTTGARVGELFF. The rearrangement uses TRBV4-1 and TRBJ2-2, with 8 bases aligning to TRBD1. CDR1 MGHRA and CDR2 YSYEKL come from the germline V gene. Trimming cost V 2 bases and J 7 bases; bases outside gene matches: 12. This CDR3 is 17 amino acids long.

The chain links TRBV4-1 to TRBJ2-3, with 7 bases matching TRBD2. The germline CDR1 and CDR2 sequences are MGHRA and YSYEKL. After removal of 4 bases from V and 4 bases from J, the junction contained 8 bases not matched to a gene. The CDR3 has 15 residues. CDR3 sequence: CASSRLPSGADTQYF. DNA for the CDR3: TGCGCCAGCAGCCGCCTGCCCAGCGGGGCAGATACGCAGTATTTT.

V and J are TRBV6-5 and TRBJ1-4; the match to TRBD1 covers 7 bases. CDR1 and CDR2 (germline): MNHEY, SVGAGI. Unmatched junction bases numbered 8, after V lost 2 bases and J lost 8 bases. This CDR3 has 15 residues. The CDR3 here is CASSYRDSLREKLFF. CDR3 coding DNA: TGTGCCAGCAGTTACCGGGACAGCCTACGCGAAAAACTGTTTTTT.

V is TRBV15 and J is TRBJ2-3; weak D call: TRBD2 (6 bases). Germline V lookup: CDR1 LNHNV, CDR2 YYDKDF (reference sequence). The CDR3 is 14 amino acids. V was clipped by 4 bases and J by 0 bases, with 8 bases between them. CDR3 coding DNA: TGTGCCACCAGCATGGGGGGAAGCACAGATACGCAGTATTTT. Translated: CATSMGGSTDTQYF.

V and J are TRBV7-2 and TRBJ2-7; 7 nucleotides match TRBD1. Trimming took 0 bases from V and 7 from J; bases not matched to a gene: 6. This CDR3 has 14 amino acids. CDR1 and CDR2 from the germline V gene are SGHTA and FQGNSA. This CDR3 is CASSLAVGGWEQYF. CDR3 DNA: TGTGCCAGCAGCTTAGCGGTAGGGGGCTGGGAGCAGTACTTC.

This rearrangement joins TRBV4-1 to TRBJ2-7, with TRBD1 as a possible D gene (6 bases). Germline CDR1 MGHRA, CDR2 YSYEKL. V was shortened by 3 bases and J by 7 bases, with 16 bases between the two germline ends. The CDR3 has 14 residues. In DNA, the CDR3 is TGCGCCAGCAGCCATCCTACAGGGATGAGGGAGCAGTACTTC. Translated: CASSHPTGMREQYF.

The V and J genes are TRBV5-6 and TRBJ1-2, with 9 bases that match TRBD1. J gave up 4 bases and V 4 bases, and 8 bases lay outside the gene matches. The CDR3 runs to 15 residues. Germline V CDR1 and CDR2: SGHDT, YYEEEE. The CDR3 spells CASSKQGARVYGYTF. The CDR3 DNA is TGTGCCAGCAGCAAACAGGGGGCGCGGGTCTATGGCTACACCTTC. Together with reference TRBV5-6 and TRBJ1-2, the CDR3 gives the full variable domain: DAGVTQSPTHLIKTRGQQVTLRCSPKSGHDTVSWYQQALGQGPQFIFQYYEEEERQRGNFPDRFSGHQFPNYSSELNVNALLLGDSALYLCASSKQGARVYGYTFGSGTRLTVV.

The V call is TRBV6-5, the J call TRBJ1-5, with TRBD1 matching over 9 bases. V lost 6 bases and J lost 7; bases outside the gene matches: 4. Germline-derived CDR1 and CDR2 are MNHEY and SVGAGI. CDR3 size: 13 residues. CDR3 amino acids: CASSTGGPQPQHF. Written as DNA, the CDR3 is TGTGCCAGCAGCACAGGGGGCCCCCAGCCCCAGCATTTT.

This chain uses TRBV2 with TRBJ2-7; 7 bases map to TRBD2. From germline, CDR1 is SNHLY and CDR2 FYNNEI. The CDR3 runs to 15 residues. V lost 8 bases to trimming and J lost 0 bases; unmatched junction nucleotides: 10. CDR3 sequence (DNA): TGTGCCAGCGCCCGGGAAAGGACTAGCTCCTACGAGCAGTACTTC. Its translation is CASARERTSSYEQYF.

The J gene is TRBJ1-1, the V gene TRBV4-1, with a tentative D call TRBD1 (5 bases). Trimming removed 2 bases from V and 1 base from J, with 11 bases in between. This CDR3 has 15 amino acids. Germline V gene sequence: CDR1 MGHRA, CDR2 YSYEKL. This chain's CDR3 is CASSQPQETNTEAFF. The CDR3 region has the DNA TGCGCCAGCAGCCAACCACAGGAAACGAACACTGAAGCTTTCTTT.

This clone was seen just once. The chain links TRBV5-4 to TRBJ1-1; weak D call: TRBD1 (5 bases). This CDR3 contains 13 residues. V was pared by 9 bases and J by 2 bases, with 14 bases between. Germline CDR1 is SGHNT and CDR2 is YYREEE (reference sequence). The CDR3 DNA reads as TGTGCCACAAGGGCCAGGGCAAACACTGAAGCTTTCTTT. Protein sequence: CATRARANTEAFF.